This T cell receptor (beta chain) was profiled in a study of blood T cells in healthy people across ages. In this sample, this clonotype turned up once. No antigen is known for it. Whole-study findings and limits: From one million sequenced T cells, diversity estimates were lower bounds. Long-lived and aged donors differed, with more naive CD4+ cells and higher diversity in the long-lived.

Sample-barcoded 5' priming and a J-beta primer mix drove a second PCR of about 6 to 12 cycles. A single record per CDR3 protein comes from TCRdb applying MiXCR to the 5' RACE reads. This sample has hundreds of thousands of distinct CDR3 sequences; under 55% occur once, and the top ten carry approximately 23%. Germline CDR1 is MGHRA and CDR2 is YSYEKL. The CDR3 length is 12 residues. The ends were cut back, 4 bases at V and 6 bases at J, with 9 bases in the middle. The source is a man at least 80 years old in good health. The chain couples TRBV4-1 to TRBJ1-2, with D possibly being TRBD1 (6 bases). Material for sequencing was blood. The CDR3 DNA reads TGCGCCAGCAGCCGGTACAGGGATGGCTACACCTTC. Its translation: CASSRYRDGYTF.